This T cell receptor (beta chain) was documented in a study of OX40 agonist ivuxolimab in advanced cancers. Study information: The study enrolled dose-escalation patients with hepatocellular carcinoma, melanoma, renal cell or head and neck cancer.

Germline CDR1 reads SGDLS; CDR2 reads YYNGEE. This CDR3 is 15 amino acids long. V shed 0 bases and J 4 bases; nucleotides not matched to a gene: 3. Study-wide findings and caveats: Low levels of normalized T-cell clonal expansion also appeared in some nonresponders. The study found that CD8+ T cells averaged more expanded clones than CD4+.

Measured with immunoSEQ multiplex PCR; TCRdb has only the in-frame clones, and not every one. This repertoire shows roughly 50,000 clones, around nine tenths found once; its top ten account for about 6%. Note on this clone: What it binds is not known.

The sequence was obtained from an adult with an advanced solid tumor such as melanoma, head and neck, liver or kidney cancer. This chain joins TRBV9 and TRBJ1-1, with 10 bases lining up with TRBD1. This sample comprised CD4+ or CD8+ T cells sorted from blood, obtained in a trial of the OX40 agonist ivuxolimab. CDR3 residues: CASSVGTGGVTEAFF. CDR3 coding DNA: TGTGCCAGCAGCGTAGGGACAGGGGGAGTCACTGAAGCTTTCTTT.